Listed here are 2 T cell receptor beta chains from one sample, sequenced in a study of siplizumab effects on memory and regulatory T cells. Using immunoSEQ multiplex PCR, the repertoire was profiled, and TCRdb retains in-frame clones only, with some absent. The sample records 57,000 or so clones, approximately 95% being singletons. The source material was CD8+ T cells sorted from blood. The receptors come from a human donor in good health.

The chain links TRBV21-1 to TRBJ2-1; the table's D call TRBD2 went unverified against the DNA. TRBV21-1 is a documented pseudogene. The CDR3 covers 14 residues. The chain's CDR3 is CASSKALARHEQFF. CDR3 sequence (DNA): TGTGCCAGCAGCAAAGCCCTAGCGAGGCATGAGCAGTTCTTC.

The rearrangement joins TRBV7-9 to TRBJ2-5, with 11 bases fitting TRBD2. The J segment lost 1 base and the V segment lost 1 base, leaving 5 bases of the junction unmatched. This CDR3 region has 17 residues. Germline CDR1 and CDR2: SEHNR and FQNEAQ (reference sequence). For the CDR3, the DNA is TGTGCCAGCAGCTTAGTTTCCGGGACTAGCGGCCAAGAGACCCAGTACTTC. Translated, it gives CASSLVSGTSGQETQYF.